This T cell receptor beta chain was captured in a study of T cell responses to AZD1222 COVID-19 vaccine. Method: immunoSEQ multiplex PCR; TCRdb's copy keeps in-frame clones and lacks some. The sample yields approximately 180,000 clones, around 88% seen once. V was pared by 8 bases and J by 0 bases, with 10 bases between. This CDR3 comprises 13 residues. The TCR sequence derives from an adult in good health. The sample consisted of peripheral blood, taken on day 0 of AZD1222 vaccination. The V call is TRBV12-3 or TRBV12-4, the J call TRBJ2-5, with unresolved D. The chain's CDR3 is CASGITYQETQYF. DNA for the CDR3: TGTGCCAGCGGGATAACGTACCAAGAGACCCAGTACTTC.